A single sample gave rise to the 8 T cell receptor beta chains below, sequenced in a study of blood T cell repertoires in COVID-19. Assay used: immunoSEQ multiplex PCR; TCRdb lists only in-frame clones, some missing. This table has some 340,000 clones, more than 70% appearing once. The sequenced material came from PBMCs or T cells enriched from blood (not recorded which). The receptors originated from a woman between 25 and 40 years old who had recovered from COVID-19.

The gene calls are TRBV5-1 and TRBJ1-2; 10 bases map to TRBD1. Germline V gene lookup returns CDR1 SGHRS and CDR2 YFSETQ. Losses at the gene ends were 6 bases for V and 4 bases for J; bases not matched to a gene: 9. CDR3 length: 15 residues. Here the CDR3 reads CASTSGTGAVYGYTF. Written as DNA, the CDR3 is TGCGCCAGCACCTCCGGGACAGGGGCCGTCTATGGCTACACCTTC.

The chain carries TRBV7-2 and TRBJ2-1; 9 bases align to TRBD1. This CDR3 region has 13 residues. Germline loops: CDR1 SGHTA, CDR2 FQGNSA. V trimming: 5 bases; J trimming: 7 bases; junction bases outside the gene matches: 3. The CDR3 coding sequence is TGTGCCAGCAGCAAGGGGACAGGGAATGAGCAGTTCTTC. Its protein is CASSKGTGNEQFF.

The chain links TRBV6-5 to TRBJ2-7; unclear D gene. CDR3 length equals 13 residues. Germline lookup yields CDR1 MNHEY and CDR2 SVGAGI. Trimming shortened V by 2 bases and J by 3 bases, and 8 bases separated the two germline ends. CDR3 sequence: CASSYDQFYEQYF. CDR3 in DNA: TGTGCCAGCAGTTACGATCAGTTCTACGAGCAGTACTTC.

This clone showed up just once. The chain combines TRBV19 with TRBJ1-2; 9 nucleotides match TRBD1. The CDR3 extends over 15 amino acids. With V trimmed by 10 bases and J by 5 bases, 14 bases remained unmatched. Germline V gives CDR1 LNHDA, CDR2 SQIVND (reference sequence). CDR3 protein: CATLDRGSGAYGYTF. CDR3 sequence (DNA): TGTGCCACTCTCGACAGGGGGAGTGGAGCATATGGCTACACCTTC.

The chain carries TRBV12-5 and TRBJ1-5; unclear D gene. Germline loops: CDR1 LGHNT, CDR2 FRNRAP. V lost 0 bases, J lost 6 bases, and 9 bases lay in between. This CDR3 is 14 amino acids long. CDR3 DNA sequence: TGTGCTAGTGGTTTGGTACTAAGTCTTCAGCCCCAGCATTTT. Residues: CASGLVLSLQPQHF.

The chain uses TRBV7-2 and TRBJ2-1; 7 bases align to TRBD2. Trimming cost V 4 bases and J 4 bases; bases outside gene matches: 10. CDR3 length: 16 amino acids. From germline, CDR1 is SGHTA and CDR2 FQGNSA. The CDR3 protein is CASSSRPSGGYNEQFF. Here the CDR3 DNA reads TGTGCCAGCAGCTCCCGTCCATCGGGGGGATACAATGAGCAGTTCTTC.

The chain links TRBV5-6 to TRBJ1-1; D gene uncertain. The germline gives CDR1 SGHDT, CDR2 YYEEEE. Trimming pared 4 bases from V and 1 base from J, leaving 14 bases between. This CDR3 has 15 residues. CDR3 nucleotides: TGTGCCAGCAGCCCCCAACTCTTATGGAACACTGAAGCTTTCTTT. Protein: CASSPQLLWNTEAFF.

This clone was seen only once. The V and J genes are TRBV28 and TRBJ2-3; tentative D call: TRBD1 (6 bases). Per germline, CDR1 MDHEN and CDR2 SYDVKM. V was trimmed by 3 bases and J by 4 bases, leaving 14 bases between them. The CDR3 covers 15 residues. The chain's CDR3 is CASSFEDSRADTQYF. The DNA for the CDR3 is TGTGCCAGCAGTTTTGAGGACAGTAGGGCAGATACGCAGTATTTT. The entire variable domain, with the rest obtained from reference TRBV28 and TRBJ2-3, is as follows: DVKVTQSSRYLVKRTGEKVFLECVQDMDHENMFWYRQDPGLGLRLIYFSYDVKMKEKGDIPEGYSVSREKKERFSLILESASTNQTSMYLCASSFEDSRADTQYFGPGTRLTVL.